This TCR beta chain stems from a study of patients and donors after allogeneic stem cell transplantation. This clonotype was found a few times. TCRdb re-called the RT-PCR reads with MiXCR, one entry per CDR3 protein. Of 80,000 to 90,000 distinct CDR3 sequences in the sample, 48% were seen once. Germline V CDR1 and CDR2: LGHNA, YNFKEQ. Trimming took off 0 bases at V and 5 bases at J, with 10 bases between the two ends. The CDR3 loop spans 14 amino acids. Source material: blood, either unsorted or a sorted T cell fraction (not recorded which). The gene calls are TRBV4-2 and TRBJ1-2; D is perhaps TRBD1 (5 bases). This sequence originates from a human donor who was either an allogeneic HSCT recipient or a stem cell or donor lymphocyte infusion donor (not recorded which). It is not recorded whose cells these are; they may come from a transplant donor. The CDR3 region has the DNA TGTGCCAGCAGCCAAGATGGGGCTGATTATGGCTACACCTTC. This translates into CASSQDGADYGYTF.